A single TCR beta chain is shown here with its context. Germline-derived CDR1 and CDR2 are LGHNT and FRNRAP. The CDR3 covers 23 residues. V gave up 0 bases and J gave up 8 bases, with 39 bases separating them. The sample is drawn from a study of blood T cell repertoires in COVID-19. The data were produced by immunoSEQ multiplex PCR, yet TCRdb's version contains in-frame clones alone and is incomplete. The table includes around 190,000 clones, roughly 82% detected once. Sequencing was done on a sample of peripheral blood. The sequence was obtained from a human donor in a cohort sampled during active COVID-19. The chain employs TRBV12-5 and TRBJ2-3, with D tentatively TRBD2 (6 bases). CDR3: CASGLVSLALEPTIFSRIGTQYF. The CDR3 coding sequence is TGTGCTAGTGGTTTGGTCTCCCTAGCGCTGGAGCCCACCATCTTTTCGAGAATAGGTACGCAGTATTTT.